The clone carrying this TCR beta chain was counted only a few times. The antigen remains undetermined. The sequenced template was cDNA made from the entire isolated RNA. TCRdb keeps only in-frame clones here, not all; method: immunoSEQ multiplex PCR. The table shows roughly 700,000 clones, with about an eighth occurring only once. The sample is drawn from a study of beta chain features in type 1 diabetes. Study observations and caveats: Type 1 diabetes patients had TCRB CDR3s that were shorter (moderately but significantly so) in all four CD4+ subsets. PCR might preferentially amplify shorter templates, equally in patients and controls.

V was shortened by 8 bases and J by 10 bases, with 12 bases between the two germline ends. The CDR3 has 11 residues. Germline V gene sequence: CDR1 LNHDA, CDR2 SQIVND (reference sequence). V and J are TRBV19 and TRBJ2-1; weak D call: TRBD2 (5 bases). The sequence derives from a man aged 18 to 30 with type 1 diabetes. The sample comprised naive CD4+ T cells from blood. CDR3: CASARGFEQFF. CDR3 in DNA: TGTGCCAGTGCCCGGGGTTTCGAGCAGTTCTTC.